This TCR beta chain was identified during a study of T cells after yellow fever vaccination. TCRdb itself ran the 5' RACE reads through MiXCR, one entry per CDR3 protein. This table holds roughly 300,000 distinct CDR3 sequences, about 8.3% found once. Germline V gene data show CDR1 as GTSNPN and CDR2 as SVGIG (reference sequence). The CDR3 loop spans 15 amino acids. The V end was cut by 1 base, the J end by 2 bases, with 12 bases between. This clonotype originated in a man aged 18 to 30 who received the YFV17D yellow fever vaccine. This material consisted of PBMCs, taken about 49 days after the first yellow fever vaccination. The chain joins TRBV30 to TRBJ1-5; D is possibly TRBD1 (6 bases). The CDR3 DNA sequence: TGTGCCTGGAGTGCGGGGGGCATAGGCAATCAGCCCCAGCATTTT. The encoded protein is CAWSAGGIGNQPQHF.